This record covers a single T cell receptor beta chain. Its antigen is as yet unknown. These data are taken from a study of monozygotic twins with inflammatory bowel disease. The authors isolated total RNA from whole blood without sorting T cells. Study findings and constraints: Limited power may explain why concordant and discordant twins showed no difference in repertoire similarity.

With the 5' RACE reads reprocessed, TCRdb shows one record per CDR3 protein and no DNA. Its table records 440,000 or so distinct CDR3 sequences. Germline assignment: CDR1 KGHSH and CDR2 LQKENI. This CDR3 contains 14 residues. The TCR originated in a human donor with ulcerative colitis or Crohn's disease, or a healthy co-twin of an affected twin (not recorded which). The rearrangement joins TRBV18 to TRBJ1-4; the D call from TCRdb, TRBD1, cannot be confirmed without DNA. The sequenced material came from blood. The CDR3: CASSPGATNEKLFF.